A selection of T cell receptor beta chains follows, all from one sample in a study of CD8 T cells in Susac syndrome. MiXCR was run by TCRdb on the immunoSEQ multiplex PCR reads, yielding one entry per CDR3 protein. The sample holds roughly 200,000 distinct CDR3 sequences, about 95% seen once. Sequenced: CD8+ T cells from PBMCs. All receptors derive from a human donor with multiple sclerosis. Each CDR3 is given with its conserved first and last residue. D genes are given only for firm matches.

TRBD2 | TRBJ2-3 | TRBV7-9 | CASSTIAGGTDTQYF | TGTGCCAGCAGCACTATAGCGGGGGGCACAGATACGCAGTATTTT
NA | TRBJ1-2 | TRBV2 | CASIGGYGYTF | TGTGCCAGCATTGGTGGCTATGGCTACACCTTC
NA | TRBJ2-3 | TRBV4-2 | CASGGTGTDTQYF | TGTGCCAGCGGGGGTACTGGCACAGATACGCAGTATTTT
NA | TRBJ1-1 | TRBV29-1 | CSTPGNTEAFF | TGCAGCACCCCAGGGAACACTGAAGCTTTCTTT
TRBD1 | TRBJ2-1 | TRBV2 | CASSLDRDLVNVWQFF | TGTGCCAGCAGTTTGGACAGGGACCTTGTTAACGTGTGGCAGTTCTTC
TRBD2 | TRBJ2-1 | TRBV5-1 | CASSLTIPGLASNNEQFF | TGCGCCAGCAGCCTAACAATACCGGGACTAGCGTCTAACAATGAGCAGTTCTTC
NA | TRBJ1-2 | TRBV7-9 | CASSAGVYGYTF | TGTGCCAGCTCAGCAGGGGTCTATGGCTACACCTTC
NA | TRBJ1-1 | TRBV27 | CASSPTLAGTEAFF | TGTGCCAGCAGTCCTACCCTCGCAGGGACTGAAGCTTTCTTT
TRBD2 | TRBJ2-7 | TRBV20-1 | CSARDVSGATYEQYF | TGCAGTGCTAGAGATGTTAGCGGGGCGACCTACGAGCAGTACTTC
NA | TRBJ1-1 | TRBV12-3/TRBV12-4 | CASSLNPRVRTEAFF | TGTGCCAGCAGCCTCAATCCCCGGGTACGGACTGAAGCTTTCTTT